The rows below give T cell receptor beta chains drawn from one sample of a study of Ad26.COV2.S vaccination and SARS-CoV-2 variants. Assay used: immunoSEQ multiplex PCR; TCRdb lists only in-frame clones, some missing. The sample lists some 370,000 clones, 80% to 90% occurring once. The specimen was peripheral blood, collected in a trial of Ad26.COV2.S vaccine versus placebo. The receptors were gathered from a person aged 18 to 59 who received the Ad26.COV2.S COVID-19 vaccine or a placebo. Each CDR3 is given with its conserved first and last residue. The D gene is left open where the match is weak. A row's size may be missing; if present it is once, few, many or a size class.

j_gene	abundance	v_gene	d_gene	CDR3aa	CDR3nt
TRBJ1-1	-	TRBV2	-	CASSETGAFF	TGTGCCAGCAGTGAAACCGGGGCTTTCTTT
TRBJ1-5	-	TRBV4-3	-	CASSQDWGNNQPQHF	TGCGCCAGCAGCCAAGATTGGGGGAACAATCAGCCCCAGCATTTT
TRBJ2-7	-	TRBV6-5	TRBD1	CASSWPGTGKYEQYF	TGTGCCAGCAGTTGGCCCGGGACAGGGAAATACGAGCAGTACTTC
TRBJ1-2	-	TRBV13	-	CASSFRTRGPNYGYTF	TGTGCCAGCAGCTTTCGGACGCGAGGGCCTAACTATGGCTACACCTTC
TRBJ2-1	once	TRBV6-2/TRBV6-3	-	CASSYWRLNEQFF	TGTGCCAGCAGTTACTGGCGGCTCAATGAGCAGTTCTTC
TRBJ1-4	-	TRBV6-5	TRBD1	CASSVDRGDEKLFF	TGTGCCAGCAGCGTAGACAGGGGCGATGAAAAACTGTTTTTT
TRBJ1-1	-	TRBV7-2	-	CASRSTTGRGEDTEAFF	TGTGCCAGCAGATCAACTACAGGGAGGGGTGAGGACACTGAAGCTTTCTTT
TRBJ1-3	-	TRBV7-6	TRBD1	CASSRTGGGGNTIYF	TGTGCCAGCAGTCGTACAGGGGGCGGTGGAAACACCATATATTTT
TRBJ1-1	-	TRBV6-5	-	CASSSGANTEAFF	TGTGCCAGCAGTTCAGGGGCAAACACTGAAGCTTTCTTT
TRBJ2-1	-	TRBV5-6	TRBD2	CASSLWTSIYNEQFF	TGTGCCAGCAGCTTGTGGACTAGCATCTACAATGAGCAGTTCTTC
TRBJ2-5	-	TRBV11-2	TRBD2	CASYGREETQYF	TGTGCCAGCTACGGGAGGGAGGAGACCCAGTACTTC
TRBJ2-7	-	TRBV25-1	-	CASSEPGIYEQYF	TGTGCCAGCAGTGAACCAGGAATCTACGAGCAGTACTTC
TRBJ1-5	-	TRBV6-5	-	CASSYSMAGPGQPQHF	TGTGCCAGCAGTTACTCCATGGCGGGTCCTGGTCAGCCCCAGCATTTT
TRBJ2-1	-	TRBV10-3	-	CAISAVNNEQFF	TGTGCCATCAGTGCCGTTAACAATGAGCAGTTCTTC
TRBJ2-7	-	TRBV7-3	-	CASSLSTWGEQYF	TGTGCCAGCAGCCTATCAACATGGGGCGAGCAGTACTTC
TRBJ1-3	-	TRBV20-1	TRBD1	CSASAGQGRSGNTIYF	TGCAGTGCTAGTGCGGGACAGGGACGCTCTGGAAACACCATATATTTT
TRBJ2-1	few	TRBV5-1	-	CASSLTPEYNEQFF	TGCGCCAGCAGCTTGACCCCAGAGTACAATGAGCAGTTCTTC
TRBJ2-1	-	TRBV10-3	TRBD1	CAIGTGADNEQFF	TGTGCCATTGGGACAGGGGCCGACAATGAGCAGTTCTTC
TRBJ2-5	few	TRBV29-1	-	CSVWRGQETQYF	TGCAGCGTTTGGCGGGGTCAAGAGACCCAGTACTTC
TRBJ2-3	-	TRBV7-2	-	CASSLAGNTQYF	TGTGCCAGCAGCTTAGCAGGGAATACGCAGTATTTT
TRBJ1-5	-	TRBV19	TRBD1	CAAQTGVNQPQHF	TGTGCCGCCCAGACAGGGGTAAATCAGCCCCAGCATTTT
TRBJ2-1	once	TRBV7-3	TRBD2	CASSLGREGHHEQFF	TGTGCCAGCAGCTTGGGGCGGGAGGGCCACCATGAGCAGTTCTTC
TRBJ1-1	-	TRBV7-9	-	CASSEYKRTEAFF	TGTGCCAGCAGCGAATACAAGCGGACTGAAGCTTTCTTT
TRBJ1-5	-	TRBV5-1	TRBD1	CASSLGTDGQPQHF	TGCGCCAGCAGCTTAGGGACAGACGGGCAGCCCCAGCATTTT
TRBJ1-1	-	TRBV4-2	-	CASSQEGRVVAEAFF	TGTGCCAGCAGCCAAGAAGGAAGGGTGGTCGCTGAAGCTTTCTTT
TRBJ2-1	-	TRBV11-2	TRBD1	CASSLRGTGEVEQFF	TGTGCCAGCAGCTTACGTGGGACAGGGGAGGTTGAGCAGTTCTTC
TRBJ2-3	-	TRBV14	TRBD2	CASSQDIGGGPSDTQYF	TGTGCCAGCAGCCAAGATATCGGCGGGGGACCAAGCGATACGCAGTATTTT
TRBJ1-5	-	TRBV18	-	CASSPLPQGPSQPQHF	TGTGCCAGCTCACCACTACCCCAAGGACCTAGTCAGCCCCAGCATTTT
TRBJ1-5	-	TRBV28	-	CATRWGASSLNQPQHF	TGTGCCACCCGCTGGGGCGCTAGTTCCCTAAATCAGCCCCAGCATTTT
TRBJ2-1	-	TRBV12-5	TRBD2	CASGQAGGREQFF	TGTGCTAGTGGCCAAGCGGGAGGACGTGAGCAGTTCTTC
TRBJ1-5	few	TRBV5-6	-	CASSFIQDINQPQHF	TGTGCCAGCAGCTTTATACAGGACATCAATCAGCCCCAGCATTTT
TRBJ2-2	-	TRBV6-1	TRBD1	CASSDRGRLAGELFF	TGTGCCAGCAGTGACAGGGGGCGCTTGGCCGGGGAGCTGTTTTTT
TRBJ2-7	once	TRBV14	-	CASSSGGYGNEQYF	TGTGCCAGCAGCTCCGGGGGCTATGGGAACGAGCAGTACTTC
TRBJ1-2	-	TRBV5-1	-	CASSLGISNYGYTF	TGCGCCAGCAGCTTGGGGATATCTAACTATGGCTACACCTTC
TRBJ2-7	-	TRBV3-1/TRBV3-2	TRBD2	CASSLGTSGAYEQYF	TGTGCCAGCAGCCTCGGGACTAGCGGTGCCTACGAGCAGTACTTC
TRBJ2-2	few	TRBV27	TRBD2	CASSLSGGGVGELFF	TGTGCCAGCAGTTTATCTGGCGGGGGGGTAGGGGAGCTGTTTTTT
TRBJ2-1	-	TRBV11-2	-	CASSSPGSHNEQFF	TGTGCCAGCAGCTCCCCCGGGTCCCACAATGAGCAGTTCTTC
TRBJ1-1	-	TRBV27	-	CASSLAFLTEAFF	TGTGCCAGCAGTTTGGCCTTTCTCACTGAAGCTTTCTTT
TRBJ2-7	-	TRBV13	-	CASSLGSSGYEQYF	TGTGCCAGCAGCTTAGGGAGTAGCGGATACGAGCAGTACTTC
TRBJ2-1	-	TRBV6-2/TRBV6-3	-	CASSHAPVIRPSSYNEQFF	TGTGCCAGCAGCCACGCGCCGGTCATTCGACCGAGCTCCTACAATGAGCAGTTCTTC
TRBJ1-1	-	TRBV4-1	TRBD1	CASSHPGTGLSTEAFF	TGCGCCAGCAGCCACCCCGGGACAGGGTTGAGCACTGAAGCTTTCTTT
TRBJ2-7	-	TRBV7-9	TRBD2	CASSLKVSGSKYEQYF	TGTGCCAGCAGCTTAAAGGTTAGCGGGAGCAAGTACGAGCAGTACTTC
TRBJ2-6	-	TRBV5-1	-	CASTGANVLTF	TGCGCCTCCACTGGGGCCAACGTCCTGACTTTC
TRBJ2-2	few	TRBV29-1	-	CSVALGTGELFF	TGCAGCGTTGCCCTCGGGACCGGGGAGCTGTTTTTT
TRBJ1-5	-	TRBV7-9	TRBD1	CASSSGTGPQHF	TGTGCCAGCAGCTCCGGGACAGGGCCCCAGCATTTT
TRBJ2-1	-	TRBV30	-	CAWSVGGGPSNEQFF	TGTGCCTGGAGTGTAGGGGGAGGGCCGAGTAATGAGCAGTTCTTC
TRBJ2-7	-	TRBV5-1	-	CASSLESRAYEQYF	TGCGCCAGCAGCTTGGAGAGCAGAGCCTACGAGCAGTACTTC
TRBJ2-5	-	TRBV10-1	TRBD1	CASSRDRGETQYF	TGCGCCAGCAGTAGGGACAGGGGAGAGACCCAGTACTTC